This T cell receptor beta chain originates from a study of CD8 T cells in ankylosing spondylitis. Whole-study findings and limits: Reportedly, significant enrichment of disease-linked clones occurred in matched ankylosing spondylitis synovial fluid. Clones linked with disease were CD8+ and fairly uncommon in the peripheral blood. There was a TCR beta motif, made of roughly eight highly homologous variants, that appeared characteristic of ankylosing spondylitis blood. Existing reports had already noted some motif variants in reactive arthritis synovial fluid and blood.

Germline CDR1 is SGHVS and CDR2 is FQNEAQ. The CDR3 runs 17 residues. On this clonotype: What it binds is not known. At one boundary the junction diverges from the germline segment, which might be a read error.

Molecular-barcoded quantitative 5'-RACE produced these TCR beta libraries. One entry per CDR3 protein results from TCRdb running MiXCR on the 5' RACE reads. The sample includes about 390,000 distinct CDR3 sequences, under 25% of them seen just once. The chain combines TRBV7-8 with TRBJ1-4; the D gene is possibly TRBD1 (5 bases). The receptor was isolated from a male donor with ankylosing spondylitis. Sequencing was performed on blood, either unsorted or a sorted T cell fraction (not recorded which). The CDR3 DNA is TGTGCCAGCAGCGTAGCTTTAAACAGGAATGATAATGAAAAACTGTTTTTT. Its translation: CASSVALNRNDNEKLFF.